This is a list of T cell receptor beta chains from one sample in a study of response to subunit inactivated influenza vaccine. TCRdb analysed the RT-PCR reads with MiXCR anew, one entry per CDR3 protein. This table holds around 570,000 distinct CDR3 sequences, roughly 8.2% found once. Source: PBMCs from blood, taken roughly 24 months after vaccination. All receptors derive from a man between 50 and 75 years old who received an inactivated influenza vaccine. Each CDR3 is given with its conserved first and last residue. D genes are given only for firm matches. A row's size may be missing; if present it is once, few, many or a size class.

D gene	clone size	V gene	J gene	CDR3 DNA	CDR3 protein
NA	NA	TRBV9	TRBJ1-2	TGTGCCAGCAGCGCCAGCCTACAGGCGCGAAACTATGGCTACACCTTC	CASSASLQARNYGYTF
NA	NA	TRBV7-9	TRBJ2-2	TGTGCCAGCAGGGGGCCGGATAACACCGGGGAGCTGTTTTTT	CASRGPDNTGELFF
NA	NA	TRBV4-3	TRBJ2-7	TGCGCCGGCAGCCAAGATTGGAATCGAGCCTACGAGCAGTACTTC	CAGSQDWNRAYEQYF
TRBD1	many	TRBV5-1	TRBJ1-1	TGCGCCAGCAGCTTCCGGGACAGCTCTGAAGCTTTCTTT	CASSFRDSSEAFF
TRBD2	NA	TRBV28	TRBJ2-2	TGTGCCAGCAGTTTACGGCCGGGGAGGGATACCGGGGAGCTGTTTTTT	CASSLRPGRDTGELFF
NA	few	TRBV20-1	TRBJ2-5	TGCAGTGCTCGGGGGAGTGAGGAGACCCAGTACTTC	CSARGSEETQYF
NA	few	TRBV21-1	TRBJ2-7	TGTGCCAGCAGCAAAGCGCAGGCTAGCGGGAAGAGCTCCTACGAGCAGTACTTC	CASSKAQASGKSSYEQYF
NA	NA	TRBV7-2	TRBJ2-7	TGTGCCAGCAGCTCCCGCCCCGGGACGGGGGTCTACGAGCAGTACTTC	CASSSRPGTGVYEQYF
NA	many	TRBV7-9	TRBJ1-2	TGTGCCAGCAGCGGCCATCTACCAGGGAACTATGGCTACACCTTC	CASSGHLPGNYGYTF
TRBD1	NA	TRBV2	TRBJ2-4	TGTGCCAGCAACGAAGCGACAGGGCGCATTCAGTACTTC	CASNEATGRIQYF
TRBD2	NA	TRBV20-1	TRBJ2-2	TGCAGTGCTACCAAAGCGGGACCCTCCACCGGGGAGCTGTTTTTT	CSATKAGPSTGELFF
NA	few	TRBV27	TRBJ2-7	TGTGCCAGCAGTTTATATCCAGCTGCCTACGAGCAGTACTTC	CASSLYPAAYEQYF
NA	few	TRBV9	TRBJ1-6	TGTGCCAGCAGCGTAGACAGGGTAGATTCACCCCTCCACTTT	CASSVDRVDSPLHF
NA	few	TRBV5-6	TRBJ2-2	TGTGCCAGCAGCTTTGGGGTTTTGAGCACCGGGGAGCTGTTTTTT	CASSFGVLSTGELFF
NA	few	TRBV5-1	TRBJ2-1	TGCGCCAGCGCTTTTTCCGGGGTGGGCTACAATGAGCAGTTCTTC	CASAFSGVGYNEQFF
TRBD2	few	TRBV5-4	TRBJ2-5	TGTGCCAGCAGCCCTATTGCGGGAGGCGCAGAGACCCAGTACTTC	CASSPIAGGAETQYF